A selection of T cell receptor beta chains follows, all from one sample in a study of beta chain features in type 1 diabetes. TCRdb's copy holds only in-frame clones and misses some; the assay was immunoSEQ multiplex PCR. The sample shows 600,000 to 750,000 clones, roughly 12% of them seen only once. Sequencing was done on a sample of naive CD4+ T cells from blood. These TCRs come from a man aged 25 to 45 with type 1 diabetes. Each CDR3 is given with its conserved first and last residue. D genes are given only for firm matches. Clone size is shown for a subset of rows, as once, few, many or a class of expanded clone.

v_gene: TRBV7-9
d_gene: TRBD2
j_gene: TRBJ2-1
abundance: -
CDR3nt: TGTGCCAGCAGCTTAGGAGCGGGGGGGCCCAATGAGCAGTTCTTC
CDR3aa: CASSLGAGGPNEQFF

v_gene: TRBV5-4
d_gene: -
j_gene: TRBJ2-5
abundance: -
CDR3nt: TGTGCCAGCAGCTTCGTGAGACGGGGAAGGGAGACCCAGTACTTC
CDR3aa: CASSFVRRGRETQYF

v_gene: TRBV2
d_gene: TRBD1
j_gene: TRBJ2-7
abundance: -
CDR3nt: TGTGCCAGCAGCGACCCCTTGACAGGGGTCTACGAGCAGTACTTC
CDR3aa: CASSDPLTGVYEQYF

v_gene: TRBV4-1
d_gene: -
j_gene: TRBJ1-4
abundance: few
CDR3nt: TGCGCCAGCAGCCCATCGCGACCTGCAACTAATGAAAAACTGTTTTTT
CDR3aa: CASSPSRPATNEKLFF

v_gene: TRBV6-5
d_gene: -
j_gene: TRBJ2-7
abundance: few
CDR3nt: TGTGCCAGCAGTAGGGTCCCGACGAACGAGCAGTACTTC
CDR3aa: CASSRVPTNEQYF

v_gene: TRBV6-6
d_gene: -
j_gene: TRBJ1-2
abundance: few
CDR3nt: TGTGCCAGCAGTTACTTCATGTCAGGAGGGGAGTATGGCTACACCTTC
CDR3aa: CASSYFMSGGEYGYTF

v_gene: TRBV25-1
d_gene: -
j_gene: TRBJ2-5
abundance: few
CDR3nt: TGTGCCAGCAGTGTAGGGGGGCACCAAGAGACCCAGTACTTC
CDR3aa: CASSVGGHQETQYF

v_gene: TRBV5-6
d_gene: -
j_gene: TRBJ2-5
abundance: -
CDR3nt: TGTGCCAGCAGTTCAGGAGAGACCCAGTACTTC
CDR3aa: CASSSGETQYF

v_gene: TRBV19
d_gene: -
j_gene: TRBJ1-2
abundance: -
CDR3nt: TGTGCCAGTAGTATGGACCGTCGTGGGGGCGGCTACACCTTC
CDR3aa: CASSMDRRGGGYTF

v_gene: TRBV19
d_gene: -
j_gene: TRBJ2-3
abundance: -
CDR3nt: TGTGCCAGTAGTCAAGCCCAAGCTACGCAGTATTTT
CDR3aa: CASSQAQATQYF

v_gene: TRBV28
d_gene: -
j_gene: TRBJ1-3
abundance: -
CDR3nt: TGTGCCAGCAGCCCCCCAGCCTCTGGAAACACCATATATTTT
CDR3aa: CASSPPASGNTIYF